The 20 T cell receptor beta chains below come from one sample, sequenced in a study of OX40 agonist ivuxolimab in advanced cancers. Receptors were amplified or captured by the immunoSEQ multiplex PCR assay. In TCRdb, the immuneACCESS table is reduced to in-frame sequences with V and J assigned. These tables do not hold every clone; where another copy was compared, an unresolved V gene accounts for under half, and the others remain unexplained. The table for this sample lists more than 65,000 clones; about 80% of them were counted only once. Approximately 2.1% of the sample lies in the top ten. This material consisted of CD4+ or CD8+ T cells sorted from blood, taken in a trial of the OX40 agonist ivuxolimab. The origin of the receptors is an adult with an advanced solid tumor such as melanoma, head and neck, liver or kidney cancer.

The CDR3 region has the DNA TGCGCCAGCAGCCAAGAAGGGACAGGGGGTACTGAAGCTTTCTTT. It yields the protein CASSQEGTGGTEAFF. This sequence joins TRBV4-1 and TRBJ1-1, with 11 bases identical to TRBD1. CDR3 length: 15 residues. Unmatched junction bases numbered 2, after V lost 0 bases and J lost 5 bases. CDR1 is MGHRA, CDR2 YSYEKL, per germline.

This chain links TRBV19 with TRBJ2-4; possibly TRBD1 for D (6 bases). Trimming took off 6 bases at V and 7 bases at J, with 10 bases between the two ends. The V gene's germline CDR1 is LNHDA and CDR2 SQIVND (reference sequence). The CDR3 is 12 residues long. In DNA form, the CDR3 reads TGTGCCAGTAGCCAAACAGGGAACATTCAGTACTTC. It specifies CASSQTGNIQYF.

The count of this clone is one. DNA for the CDR3: TGTGCCAGCAGCCAAGCGGGCAGGAGGGGGTATGGCTACACCTTC. Translated, it gives CASSQAGRRGYGYTF. J is TRBJ1-2 and V is TRBV14; a possible D gene is TRBD1 (6 bases). Trimming cost V 1 base and J 5 bases, with 14 bases left between them. The length of the CDR3 is 15 residues. The germline V gene encodes CDR1 SGHDN and CDR2 FVKESK.

This clone was recorded a few times. The chain uses TRBV7-8 and TRBJ2-7, with TRBD1 matching over 8 bases. Per germline, CDR1 SGHVS and CDR2 FQNEAQ. This CDR3 contains 14 residues. The junction had 6 bases not matched to a gene; V was cut back by 5 bases and J by 3 bases. CDR3 in amino acids: CASSASGQGYEQYF. Here the CDR3 DNA reads TGTGCCAGCAGCGCCTCAGGACAGGGCTACGAGCAGTACTTC.

The V gene is TRBV6-6, the J gene TRBJ1-1; 10 bases fit TRBD1. Germline V lookup: CDR1 MNHNY, CDR2 SVGAGI (reference sequence). Trimming cost V 6 bases and J 5 bases; bases outside gene matches: 9. The CDR3 has 15 amino acids. The CDR3 DNA is TGTGCCAGCAGGGCTCTCGGACAGGGGGGGACTGAAGCTTTCTTT. As protein: CASRALGQGGTEAFF.

The rearrangement links TRBV6-1 to TRBJ1-3; TRBD1 matches 7 bases. Germline lookup yields CDR1 MNHNS and CDR2 SASEGT. The junction had 4 bases not matched to a gene; V was cut back by 6 bases and J by 2 bases. The CDR3 totals 14 residues. CDR3 in amino acids: CASRDTGAGNTIYF. The DNA of the CDR3 is TGTGCCAGCAGGGACACAGGGGCTGGAAACACCATATATTTT.

Concerning this clone itself: At one end the junction does not follow the germline gene, possibly because of a read error. Other DNA sequences in this specimen translate into the identical CDR3. This chain connects TRBV5-6 to TRBJ1-1; 7 positions agree with TRBD1. This CDR3 has 15 amino acids. Looked up from germline, CDR1 is SGHDT and CDR2 is YYEEEE. The CDR3 loop is CASSSTSGGWAEAFF. CDR3 DNA sequence: TGTGCCAGCAGCTCGACTTCAGGGGGTTGGGCTGAGGCTTTCTTT.

This chain uses TRBV18 with TRBJ1-1; D is ambiguous. Between the trimmed V and J ends, which lost 0 bases and 5 bases, there was a span of 10 bases. The CDR3 extends over 14 amino acids. CDR1 and CDR2 from the germline V gene are KGHSH and LQKENI. The CDR3 DNA is TGTGCCAGCTCACCACCTGTTTGGGTGACTGAAGCTTTCTTT. Amino acid sequence: CASSPPVWVTEAFF.

The V call is TRBV10-3, the J call TRBJ1-1; D unclear. This CDR3 has 13 amino acids. Germline CDR1 and CDR2: ENHRY and SYGVKD. Trimming pared 0 bases from V and 10 bases from J, leaving 12 bases between. In nucleotides, the CDR3 is TGTGCCATCAGTGAGTCTTTGGGAGTGGGAGCTTTCTTT. Translated, it gives CAISESLGVGAFF.

This chain links TRBV4-2 with TRBJ1-4; TRBD1 is a possible D gene (6 bases). Germline V gene sequence: CDR1 LGHNA, CDR2 YNFKEQ. Deletions cut 0 bases from V and 8 bases from J, with 10 bases between. This CDR3 is 14 amino acids long. The CDR3 DNA is TGTGCCAGCAGCCAAGAGGCAGGGGTAGAAAAACTGTTTTTT. Translated, it gives CASSQEAGVEKLFF.

There are many counts of this clone. CDR3 in DNA: TGCAGCGGTATCGGGGCTCTGAATGAGCAGTTCTTC. It codes for CSGIGALNEQFF. The V and J genes are TRBV29-1 and TRBJ2-1; D may match TRBD1 or TRBD2 (5 bases each). V was cut by 7 bases and J by 7 bases, with 14 bases left in between. CDR1 is SQVTM, CDR2 ANQGSEA, per germline. The CDR3 is 12 residues long.

This clone was picked up one time. The rearrangement uses TRBV10-3 and TRBJ1-1; 7 bases fit TRBD1. The CDR3 totals 15 residues. The germline gives CDR1 ENHRY, CDR2 SYGVKD. Trimming removed 6 bases from V and 2 bases from J; junction bases left unmatched: 9. CDR3 nucleotide sequence: TGTGCCATCAGATTAGACAGGGCCCTAAACACTGAAGCTTTCTTT. It yields the protein CAIRLDRALNTEAFF.

V usage is TRBV2 and J usage is TRBJ1-5, with D perhaps matching TRBD1 (6 bases). Trimming took off 2 bases at V and 4 bases at J, with 12 bases between the two ends. The CDR3 extends over 15 amino acids. The germline gives CDR1 SNHLY, CDR2 FYNNEI. The CDR3 nucleotides are TGTGCCAGCAGTGAAAGAGGGGGAAGGAATCAGCCCCAGCATTTT. Translating gives CASSERGGRNQPQHF. Using reference TRBV2 and TRBJ1-5 for the parts outside the CDR3, the full variable domain is EPEVTQTPSHQVTQMGQEVILRCVPISNHLYFYWYRQILGQKVEFLVSFYNNEISEKSEIFDDQFSVERPDGSNFTLKIRSTKLEDSAMYFCASSERGGRNQPQHFGDGTRLSIL.

The chain joins TRBV5-1 to TRBJ2-5; the D call may be TRBD1 or TRBD2 (5 bases each). The CDR3 extends over 15 amino acids. Germline V gene lookup returns CDR1 SGHRS and CDR2 YFSETQ. V was trimmed by 3 bases and J by 3 bases, leaving 15 bases between them. The DNA of the CDR3 is TGCGCCAGCAGCTCCGGGACCCGCTCGGAAGAGACCCAGTACTTC. It encodes CASSSGTRSEETQYF.

CDR3 residues: CASSSTWRQGADYGYTF. The CDR3 bases are TGTGCCAGCAGCTCGACCTGGAGACAGGGGGCAGACTATGGCTACACCTTC. V gene TRBV11-2 combines with J gene TRBJ1-2, with 10 bases that match TRBD1. Germline-derived CDR1 and CDR2 are SGHAT and FQNNGV. The CDR3 is 17 amino acids. The V and J ends lost 4 bases and 3 bases, in that order; junction bases with no gene match: 11.

The V call is TRBV5-1, the J call TRBJ2-2; TRBD2 agrees at 7 bases. CDR1 is SGHRS, CDR2 YFSETQ, per germline. V shed 6 bases and J 1 base; nucleotides not matched to a gene: 3. The CDR3 consists of 14 residues. DNA for the CDR3: TGCGCCAGCAATCCGGGAGGGAACACCGGGGAGCTGTTTTTT. Translation gives CASNPGGNTGELFF. Supplemented by reference TRBV5-1 and TRBJ2-2, the full variable domain reads KAGVTQTPRYLIKTRGQQVTLSCSPISGHRSVSWYQQTPGQGLQFLFEYFSETQRNKGNFPGRFSGRQFSNSRSEMNVSTLELGDSALYLCASNPGGNTGELFFGEGSRLTVL.

The gene calls are TRBV4-2 and TRBJ1-2; perhaps TRBD1 as D (6 bases). The CDR3 has 15 residues. Germline assignment: CDR1 LGHNA and CDR2 YNFKEQ. The V end was cut by 4 bases, the J end by 7 bases, with 19 bases between. CDR3 DNA: TGTGCCAGCAGCCCCAGGACAGACCTTCCTCGTGGCTACACCTTC. Protein product: CASSPRTDLPRGYTF.

This clone showed up just a few times. The chain uses TRBV5-1 and TRBJ2-7, with 9 bases fitting TRBD2. V shed 0 bases and J 0 bases; nucleotides not matched to a gene: 7. The CDR3 runs 17 residues. The germline gives CDR1 SGHRS, CDR2 YFSETQ. The CDR3 loop is CASSLGGLAGPSYEQYF. CDR3 coding DNA: TGCGCCAGCAGCTTGGGAGGTCTAGCGGGACCCTCCTACGAGCAGTACTTC.

The chain links TRBV7-9 to TRBJ1-1; TRBD1 is a possible D gene (5 bases). Trimming pared 5 bases from V and 4 bases from J, leaving 17 bases between. This CDR3 contains 15 residues. Germline V CDR1 and CDR2: SEHNR, FQNEAQ (reference sequence). The CDR3 reads CASSNPGTAFTEAFF. The CDR3 DNA is TGTGCCAGCAGCAACCCCGGGACTGCGTTCACTGAAGCTTTCTTT.

V gene TRBV18 combines with J gene TRBJ2-7; D ambiguous. This CDR3 comprises 11 residues. In germline, CDR1 is KGHSH, CDR2 LQKENI. The V and J ends lost 2 bases and 6 bases respectively, with 5 bases between them. The chain's CDR3 is CASSPGVEQYF. The CDR3 DNA is TGTGCCAGCTCACCAGGGGTCGAGCAGTACTTC.